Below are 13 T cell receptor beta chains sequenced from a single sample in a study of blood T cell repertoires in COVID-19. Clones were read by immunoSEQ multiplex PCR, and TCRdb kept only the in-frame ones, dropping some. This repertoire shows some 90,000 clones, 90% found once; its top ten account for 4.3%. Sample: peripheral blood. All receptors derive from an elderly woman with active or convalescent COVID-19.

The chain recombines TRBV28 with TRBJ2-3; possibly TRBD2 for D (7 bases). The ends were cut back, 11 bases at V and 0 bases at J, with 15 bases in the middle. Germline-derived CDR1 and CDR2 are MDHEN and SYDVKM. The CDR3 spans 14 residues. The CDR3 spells CAWGGPGSTDTQYF. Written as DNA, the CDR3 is TGTGCCTGGGGGGGGCCCGGTAGCACAGATACGCAGTATTTT.

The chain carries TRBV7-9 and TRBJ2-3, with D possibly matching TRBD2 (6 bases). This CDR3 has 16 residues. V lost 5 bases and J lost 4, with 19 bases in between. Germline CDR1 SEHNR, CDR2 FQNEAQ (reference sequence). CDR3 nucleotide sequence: TGTGCCAGCAGCCCACCGGGTGGGGGGACCGCAGATACGCAGTATTTT. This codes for CASSPPGGGTADTQYF.

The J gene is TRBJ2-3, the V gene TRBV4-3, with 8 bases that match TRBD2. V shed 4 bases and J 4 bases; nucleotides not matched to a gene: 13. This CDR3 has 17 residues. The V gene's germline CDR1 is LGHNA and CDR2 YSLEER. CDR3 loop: CASSPSGSGVKADTQYF. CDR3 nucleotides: TGCGCCAGCAGCCCCTCCGGTAGCGGGGTGAAGGCAGATACGCAGTATTTT.

CDR3 nucleotide sequence: TGTGCCAGCAGTACAGGGCCTCAGCCCCAGCATTTT. It yields the protein CASSTGPQPQHF. The gene calls are TRBV6-2 or TRBV6-3 and TRBJ1-5, with D maybe TRBD1 (6 bases). In germline, CDR1 is MNHEY, CDR2 SVGEGT. This CDR3 contains 12 residues. Trimming removed 5 bases from V and 6 bases from J, with 8 bases in between.

As DNA, the CDR3 is TGCGCCAGCAGCTTGTTCCAAGCGGGAGTAGATAATGAGCAGTTCTTC. It codes for CASSLFQAGVDNEQFF. The chain employs TRBV5-1 and TRBJ2-1; 8 nucleotides align to TRBD2. CDR3 length: 16 amino acids. Germline V gives CDR1 SGHRS, CDR2 YFSETQ. The J segment lost 7 bases and the V segment lost 1 base, leaving 10 bases of the junction unmatched.

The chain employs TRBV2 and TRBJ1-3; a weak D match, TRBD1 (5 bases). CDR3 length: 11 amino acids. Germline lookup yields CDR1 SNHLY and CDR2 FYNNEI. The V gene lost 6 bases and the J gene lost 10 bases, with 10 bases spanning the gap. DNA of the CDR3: TGTGCCAGCAGCCCAGGGTGGACCATATATTTT. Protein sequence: CASSPGWTIYF.

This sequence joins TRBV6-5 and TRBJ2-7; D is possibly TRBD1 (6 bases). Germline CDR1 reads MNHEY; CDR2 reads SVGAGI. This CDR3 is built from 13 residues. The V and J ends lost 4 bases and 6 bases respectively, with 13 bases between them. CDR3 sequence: CASSSTGNGEQYF. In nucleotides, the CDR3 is TGTGCCAGCAGTTCCACAGGGAATGGCGAGCAGTACTTC.

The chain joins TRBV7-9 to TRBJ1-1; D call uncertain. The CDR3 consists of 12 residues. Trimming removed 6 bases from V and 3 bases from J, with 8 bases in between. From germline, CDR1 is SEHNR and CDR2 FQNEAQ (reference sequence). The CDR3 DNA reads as TGTGCCAGCAGGATAGAGTACACTGAAGCTTTCTTT. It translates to CASRIEYTEAFF.

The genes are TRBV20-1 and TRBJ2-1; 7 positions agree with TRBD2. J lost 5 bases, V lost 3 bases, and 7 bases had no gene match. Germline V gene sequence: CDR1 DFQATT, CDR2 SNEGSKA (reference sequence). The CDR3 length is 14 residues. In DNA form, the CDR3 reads TGCAGTGCTAGTCGGCTAGCGGAAGACAATGAGCAGTTCTTC. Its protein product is CSASRLAEDNEQFF.

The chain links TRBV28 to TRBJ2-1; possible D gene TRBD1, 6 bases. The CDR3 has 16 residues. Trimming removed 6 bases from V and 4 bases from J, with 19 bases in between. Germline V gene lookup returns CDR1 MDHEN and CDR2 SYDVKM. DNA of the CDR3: TGTGCCAGCAGACCCTCTGGCAGGGGTGTGTACAATGAGCAGTTCTTC. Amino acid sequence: CASRPSGRGVYNEQFF.

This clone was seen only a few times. The DNA for the CDR3 is TGTGCCAGCAGTCTGGAGGGGCCCGGCAATCAGCCCCAGCATTTT. As protein: CASSLEGPGNQPQHF. This chain links TRBV28 with TRBJ1-5; possible D gene TRBD1, 5 bases. V lost 5 bases to trimming and J lost 2 bases, with 13 bases between them. The length of the CDR3 is 15 residues. The V gene's germline CDR1 is MDHEN and CDR2 SYDVKM.

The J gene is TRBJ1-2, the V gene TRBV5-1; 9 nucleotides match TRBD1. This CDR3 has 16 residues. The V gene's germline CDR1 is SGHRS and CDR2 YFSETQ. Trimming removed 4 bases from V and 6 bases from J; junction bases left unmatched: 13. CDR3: CASSLGTGSSLDGYTF. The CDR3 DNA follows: TGCGCCAGCAGCCTCGGGACAGGGTCCTCCCTGGATGGCTACACCTTC. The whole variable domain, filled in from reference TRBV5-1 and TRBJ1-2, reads KAGVTQTPRYLIKTRGQQVTLSCSPISGHRSVSWYQQTPGQGLQFLFEYFSETQRNKGNFPGRFSGRQFSNSRSEMNVSTLELGDSALYLCASSLGTGSSLDGYTFGSGTRLTVV.

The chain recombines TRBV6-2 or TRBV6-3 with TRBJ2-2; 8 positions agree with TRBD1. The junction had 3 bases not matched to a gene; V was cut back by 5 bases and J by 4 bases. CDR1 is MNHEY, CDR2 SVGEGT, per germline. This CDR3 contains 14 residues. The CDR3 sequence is CASSLDRATGELFF. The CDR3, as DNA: TGTGCCAGCAGTCTGGACAGGGCCACCGGGGAGCTGTTTTTT.